The 20 T cell receptor beta chains presented below share a single source sample, sequenced in a study of T-cell memory formation after mild COVID-19 (dated by TCRdb to about 2021). Libraries were built with 5' RACE. Sequencing used an Illumina NovaSeq 6000. TCRdb ran its own pipeline on the public reads, namely fastp trimming at Q25 and MiXCR clone calling, and kept in-frame beta chains. Rows are unified per CDR3 protein, each entry keeping the most common DNA and genes. The sample table holds roughly 560,000 distinct CDR3 sequences, of which around 21% were seen once. Clones ranked in the top ten supply 9.5% to 15% of the sample. The source material was PBMCs or a T cell subset sorted from them (not recorded which). These receptors originate from an adult woman who had mild COVID-19 (a few samples of this study predate the infection). The sample titles of this study are shuffled in the database, so cell type and time point are left out; the donor was told from shared clones.

This clonotype was detected many times. The gene calls are TRBV20-1 and TRBJ1-1, with TRBD1 identical over 9 bases. V lost 3 bases, J lost 3 bases, and 8 bases stayed unmatched. The CDR3 totals 15 residues. Germline CDR1 is DFQATT and CDR2 is SNEGSKA (reference sequence). The CDR3 DNA reads TGCAGTGCTAGGCCCGCCGACAGGGGGGACACTGAAGCTTTCTTT. This codes for CSARPADRGDTEAFF.

This clonotype is a singleton in its sample. One end of the junction fails to match germline, which may point to a read error. The chain recombines TRBV20-1 with TRBJ2-3, with D tentatively TRBD2 (5 bases). CDR3 length equals 14 residues. In germline, CDR1 is DFQATT, CDR2 SNEGSKA (reference sequence). CDR3 protein: CSEKDWPGSDTHYF. Here the CDR3 DNA reads TGCAGCGAAAAAGACTGGCCGGGGTCAGATACGCATTATTTT.

This clonotype was counted between two and nine times. The rearrangement uses TRBV20-1 and TRBJ1-2; D gene uncertain. Germline CDR1 is DFQATT and CDR2 is SNEGSKA (reference sequence). Between the trimmed V and J ends, which lost 7 bases and 7 bases, there was a span of 13 bases. The CDR3 has 11 residues. CDR3 sequence (DNA): TGCAGTGTCGTAGGCTCGTCTGGCTACACCTTC. Translating it yields CSVVGSSGYTF.

The chain joins TRBV6-5 to TRBJ1-1; no clear D gene. CDR3 length: 13 residues. Germline V gene sequence: CDR1 MNHEY, CDR2 SVGAGI. The ends were cut back, 5 bases at V and 3 bases at J, with 10 bases in the middle. As DNA, the CDR3 is TGTGCCAGCAGTGTTGGGTGGGACACTGAAGCTTTCTTT. Protein: CASSVGWDTEAFF.

This clonotype occurred many times. V usage is TRBV7-2 and J usage is TRBJ2-3; the D is unclear. The germline gives CDR1 SGHTA, CDR2 FQGNSA. The CDR3 consists of 15 residues. V was shortened by 5 bases and J by 4 bases, with 16 bases between the two germline ends. Written as DNA, the CDR3 is TGTGCCAGCAGCGCGCAAAACCCGCTAGCAGATACGCAGTATTTT. Residues: CASSAQNPLADTQYF. The full variable domain, its missing parts supplied by reference TRBV7-2 and TRBJ2-3, is GAGVSQSPSNKVTEKGKDVELRCDPISGHTALYWYRQSLGQGLEFLIYFQGNSAPDKSGLPSDRFSAERTGGSVSTLTIQRTQQEDSAVYLCASSAQNPLADTQYFGPGTRLTVL.

This chain joins TRBV24-1 and TRBJ2-3; TRBD2 agrees at 8 bases. The V gene's germline CDR1 is KGHDR and CDR2 SFDVKD. V shed 3 bases and J 6 bases; nucleotides not matched to a gene: 7. The CDR3 spans 15 residues. For the CDR3, the DNA is TGTGCCACCAGTGATCCCGGGACTAGTGGGGATACGCAGTATTTT. Translated: CATSDPGTSGDTQYF.

This clonotype was detected a few times. The V gene is TRBV7-2, the J gene TRBJ2-1; 9 nucleotides agree with TRBD1. Germline CDR1 reads SGHTA; CDR2 reads FQGNSA. The V and J ends lost 5 bases and 7 bases, in that order; junction bases with no gene match: 9. The CDR3 is 15 residues long. Here the CDR3 DNA reads TGTGCCAGCAGCCGTGGGGGGACAGGGACGAATGAGCAGTTCTTC. Amino acids: CASSRGGTGTNEQFF.

This clonotype was counted a few times. This chain uses TRBV14 with TRBJ2-7; 8 bases agree with TRBD1. Looked up from germline, CDR1 is SGHDN and CDR2 is FVKESK. The CDR3 has 15 residues. Trimming removed 0 bases from V and 5 bases from J; junction bases left unmatched: 6. The CDR3: CASSQDVRGQNEQYF. The DNA of the CDR3 is TGTGCCAGCAGCCAAGATGTCAGGGGGCAAAACGAGCAGTACTTC.

The rearrangement links TRBV24-1 to TRBJ2-1; D is perhaps TRBD1 or TRBD2 (6 bases each). This CDR3 region has 15 residues. V shed 5 bases and J shed 0 bases, with 10 bases lying between them. Germline CDR1 KGHDR, CDR2 SFDVKD. As DNA, the CDR3 is TGTGCCACCAGTGGAGGAGGGGGCTCCTACAATGAGCAGTTCTTC. Amino acid sequence: CATSGGGGSYNEQFF.

The chain joins TRBV12-3 or TRBV12-4 to TRBJ1-6, with D possibly TRBD1 on 6 matching bases. The CDR3 runs to 14 residues. Trimming stripped 4 bases from V and 9 bases from J, with 13 bases between. This CDR3 reads CASSYGGGGSPLHF. CDR3 sequence (DNA): TGTGCCAGCAGTTATGGGGGGGGCGGTTCACCCCTCCACTTT.

The chain recombines TRBV20-1 with TRBJ2-3, with 8 bases that match TRBD2. This CDR3 spans 19 amino acids. In germline, CDR1 is DFQATT, CDR2 SNEGSKA (reference sequence). V gave up 1 base and J gave up 3 bases; unmatched junction bases: 18. CDR3 amino acids: CSARAPRVGRGVLTDTQYF. In DNA form, the CDR3 reads TGCAGTGCTAGAGCTCCGAGGGTTGGGCGGGGGGTTTTGACAGATACGCAGTATTTT.

The chain joins TRBV7-2 to TRBJ2-5, with D perhaps TRBD1 or TRBD2 (5 bases each). V lost 6 bases, J lost 2 bases, and 13 bases lay in between. CDR3 length: 14 residues. Germline V lookup: CDR1 SGHTA, CDR2 FQGNSA. CDR3 coding DNA: TGTGCCAGCAGTTGGAGTGGGGGTCAAGAGACCCAGTACTTC. As protein: CASSWSGGQETQYF.

The J gene is TRBJ2-1, the V gene TRBV7-9; D uncertain. Trimming removed 5 bases from V and 3 bases from J, with 5 bases in between. This CDR3 region has 12 residues. Germline V lookup: CDR1 SEHNR, CDR2 FQNEAQ (reference sequence). CDR3 sequence (DNA): TGTGCCAGCAGCAAGAGCTACAATGAGCAGTTCTTC. It translates to CASSKSYNEQFF.

The gene calls are TRBV29-1 and TRBJ2-1; a weak D match, TRBD1 (6 bases). The germline V and J ends were trimmed by 7 bases and 2 bases, with 18 bases remaining between them. CDR3 length equals 15 residues. Germline CDR1 SQVTM, CDR2 ANQGSEA. DNA for the CDR3: TGCAGCGGTTTGGACAGCGTCATAACCTACAATGAGCAGTTCTTC. Protein sequence: CSGLDSVITYNEQFF.

This chain connects TRBV4-1 to TRBJ2-7; 8 bases match TRBD1. CDR1 and CDR2 from the germline V gene are MGHRA and YSYEKL. J lost 2 bases, V lost 1 base, and 10 bases had no gene match. CDR3 length: 17 residues. In DNA, the CDR3 is TGCGCCAGCAGCCAAGTTTCCGGGACAGGAGTAACCTACGAGCAGTACTTC. Translating gives CASSQVSGTGVTYEQYF.

This clonotype was recorded once. At one end, the junction sequence differs from germline, possibly due to a read error. This chain links TRBV25-1 with TRBJ2-7; TRBD1 matches 7 bases. The length of the CDR3 is 10 residues. The germline V gene has CDR1 MGHDK and CDR2 SYGVNS. Here the CDR3 DNA reads TGTGCCAGCTCTTCACAGGGGCTGTTCTTC. This sequence encodes CASSSQGLFF.

The CDR3: CASSPTTRSETQYF. In DNA, the CDR3 is TGTGCCAGCAGCCCTACGACTAGGTCGGAGACCCAGTACTTC. The V call is TRBV7-3, the J call TRBJ2-5, with D possibly being TRBD2 (6 bases). The CDR3 has 14 amino acids. From germline, CDR1 is SGHTA and CDR2 FQGTGA. Trimming removed 5 bases from V and 5 bases from J, with 15 bases in between.

V gene TRBV7-3 combines with J gene TRBJ2-5; D tentatively reads TRBD1 or TRBD2 (5 bases each). The CDR3 runs 17 residues. V lost 5 bases to trimming and J lost 8 bases, with 27 bases between them. Germline loops: CDR1 SGHTA, CDR2 FQGTGA. The CDR3 protein is CASSAQGRLHLGETQYF. In DNA form, the CDR3 reads TGTGCCAGCAGCGCCCAGGGACGGCTGCACCTAGGTGAAACCCAGTACTTC.

J is TRBJ2-1 and V is TRBV29-1; 9 nucleotides agree with TRBD2. The germline V gene has CDR1 SQVTM and CDR2 ANQGSEA. This CDR3 is built from 14 residues. J was trimmed by 7 bases and V by 5 bases; bases with no gene match: 9. The chain's CDR3 is CSVIAGVGSNEQFF. DNA for the CDR3: TGCAGCGTTATAGCGGGAGTGGGTTCGAATGAGCAGTTCTTC.

The gene calls are TRBV6-5 and TRBJ2-7; 10 bases are a match to TRBD1. CDR3 length: 17 amino acids. The V segment lost 6 bases and the J segment 3 bases; nucleotides outside the gene matches: 14. The germline V gene has CDR1 MNHEY and CDR2 SVGAGI. Here the CDR3 reads CASREGQGTLDVYEQYF. CDR3 nucleotide sequence: TGTGCCAGCAGGGAGGGACAGGGGACTCTAGATGTCTACGAGCAGTACTTC.